This T cell receptor beta chain is from a study of control samples from healthy donors and cancer patients. V lost 3 bases and J 7 bases, leaving 10 bases between the germline ends. This CDR3 comprises 12 residues. Germline V gives CDR1 LNHDA, CDR2 SQIVND (reference sequence). The data were produced by immunoSEQ multiplex PCR, yet TCRdb's version contains in-frame clones alone and is incomplete. Among tens of thousands of clones listed, roughly 84% were seen once. Sequenced material: PBMCs. The rearrangement links TRBV19 to TRBJ2-7, with D tentatively TRBD1 or TRBD2 (6 bases each). The clonotype was recovered from a woman between 50 and 59 years old with lung cancer. The CDR3 bases are TGTGCCAGTAGTATGGGGGGCCGGGAGCAGTACTTC. This gives the protein CASSMGGREQYF.